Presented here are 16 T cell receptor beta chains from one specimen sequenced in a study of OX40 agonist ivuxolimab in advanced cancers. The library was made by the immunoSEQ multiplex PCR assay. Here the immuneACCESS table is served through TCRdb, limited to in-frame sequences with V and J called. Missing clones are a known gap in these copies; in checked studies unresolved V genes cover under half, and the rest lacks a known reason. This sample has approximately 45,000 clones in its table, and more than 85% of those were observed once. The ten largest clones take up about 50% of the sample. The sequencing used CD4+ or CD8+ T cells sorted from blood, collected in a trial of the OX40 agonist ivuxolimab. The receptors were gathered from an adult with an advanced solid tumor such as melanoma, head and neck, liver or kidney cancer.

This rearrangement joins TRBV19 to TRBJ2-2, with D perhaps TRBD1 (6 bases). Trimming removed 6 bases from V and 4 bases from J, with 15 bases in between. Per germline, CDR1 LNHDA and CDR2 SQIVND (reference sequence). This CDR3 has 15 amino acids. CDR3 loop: CASSLGHSLTGELFF. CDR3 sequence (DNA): TGTGCCAGTAGCCTGGGACACAGCCTCACCGGGGAGCTGTTTTTT.

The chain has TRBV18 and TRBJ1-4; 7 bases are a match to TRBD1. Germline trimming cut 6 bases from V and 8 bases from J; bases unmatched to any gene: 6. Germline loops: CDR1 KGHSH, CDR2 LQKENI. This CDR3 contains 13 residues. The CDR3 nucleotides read TGTGCCAGCTCGCTCGGGACAGTAGAAAAACTGTTTTTT. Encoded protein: CASSLGTVEKLFF. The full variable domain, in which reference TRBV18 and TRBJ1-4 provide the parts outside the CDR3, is NAGVMQNPRHLVRRRGQEARLRCSPMKGHSHVYWYRQLPEEGLKFMVYLQKENIIDESGMPKERFSAEFPKEGPSILRIQQVVRGDSAAYFCASSLGTVEKLFFGSGTQLSVL.

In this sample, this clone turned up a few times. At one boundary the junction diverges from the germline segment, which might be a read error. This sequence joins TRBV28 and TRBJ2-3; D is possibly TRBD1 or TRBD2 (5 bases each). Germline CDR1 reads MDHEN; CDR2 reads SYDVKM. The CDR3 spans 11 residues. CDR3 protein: CASSLPGPMNF. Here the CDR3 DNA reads TGTGCCAGCAGTTTGCCGGGACCGATGAATTTT.

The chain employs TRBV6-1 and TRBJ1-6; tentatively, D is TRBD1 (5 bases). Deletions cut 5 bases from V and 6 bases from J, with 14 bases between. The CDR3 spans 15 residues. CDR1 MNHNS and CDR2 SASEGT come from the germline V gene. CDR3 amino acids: CASSLQTVSNSPLHF. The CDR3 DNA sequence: TGTGCCAGCAGTCTTCAGACAGTCTCTAATTCACCCCTCCACTTT.

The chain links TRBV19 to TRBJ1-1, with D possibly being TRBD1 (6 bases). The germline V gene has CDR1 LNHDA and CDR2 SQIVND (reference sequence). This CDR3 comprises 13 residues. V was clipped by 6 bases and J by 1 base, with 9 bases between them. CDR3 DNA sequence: TGTGCCAGTAGGGGGGCACGGAACACTGAAGCTTTCTTT. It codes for CASRGARNTEAFF.

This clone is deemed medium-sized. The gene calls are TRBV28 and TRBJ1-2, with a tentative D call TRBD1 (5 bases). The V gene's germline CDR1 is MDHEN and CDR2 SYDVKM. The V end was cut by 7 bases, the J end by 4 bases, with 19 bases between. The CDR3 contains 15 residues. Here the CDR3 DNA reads TGTGCCAGCATCCCCACCGCCGGGACCTCCTATGGCTACACCTTC. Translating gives CASIPTAGTSYGYTF.

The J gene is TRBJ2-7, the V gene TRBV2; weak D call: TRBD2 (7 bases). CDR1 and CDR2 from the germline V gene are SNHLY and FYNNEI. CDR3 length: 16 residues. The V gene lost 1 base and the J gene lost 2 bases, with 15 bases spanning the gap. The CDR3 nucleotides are TGTGCCAGCAGTGAAGAGGGTCGGGGGGCTACCTACGAGCAGTACTTC. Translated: CASSEEGRGATYEQYF.

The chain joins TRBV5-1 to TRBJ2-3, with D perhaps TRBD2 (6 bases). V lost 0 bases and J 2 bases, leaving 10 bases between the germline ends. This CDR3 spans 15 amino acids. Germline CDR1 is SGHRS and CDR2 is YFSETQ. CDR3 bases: TGCGCCAGCAGCTTGGGTGCGGGGCCCACAGATACGCAGTATTTT. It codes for CASSLGAGPTDTQYF.

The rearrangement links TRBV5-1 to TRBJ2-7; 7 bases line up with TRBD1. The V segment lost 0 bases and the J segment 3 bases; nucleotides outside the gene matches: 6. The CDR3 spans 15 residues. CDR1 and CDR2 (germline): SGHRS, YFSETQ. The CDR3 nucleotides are TGCGCCAGCAGCTTGGGGGACAGACTAAACTACGAGCAGTACTTC. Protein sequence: CASSLGDRLNYEQYF.

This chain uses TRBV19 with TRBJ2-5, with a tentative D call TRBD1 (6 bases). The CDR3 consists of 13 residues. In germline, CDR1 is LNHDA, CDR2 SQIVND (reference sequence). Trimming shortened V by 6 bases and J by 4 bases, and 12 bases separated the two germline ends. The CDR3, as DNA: TGTGCCAGTAGCGCAGGGGCCGCAGAGACCCAGTACTTC. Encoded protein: CASSAGAAETQYF. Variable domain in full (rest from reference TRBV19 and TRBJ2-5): DGGITQSPKYLFRKEGQNVTLSCEQNLNHDAMYWYRQDPGQGLRLIYYSQIVNDFQKGDIAEGYSVSREKKESFPLTVTSAQKNPTAFYLCASSAGAAETQYFGPGTRLLVL.

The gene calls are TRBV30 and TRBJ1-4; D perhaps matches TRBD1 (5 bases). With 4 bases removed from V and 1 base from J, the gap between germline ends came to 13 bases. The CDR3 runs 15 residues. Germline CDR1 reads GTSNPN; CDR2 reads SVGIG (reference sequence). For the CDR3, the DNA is TGTGCCTGGACTGGTACGGGGGGAACTAATGAAAAACTGTTTTTT. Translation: CAWTGTGGTNEKLFF.

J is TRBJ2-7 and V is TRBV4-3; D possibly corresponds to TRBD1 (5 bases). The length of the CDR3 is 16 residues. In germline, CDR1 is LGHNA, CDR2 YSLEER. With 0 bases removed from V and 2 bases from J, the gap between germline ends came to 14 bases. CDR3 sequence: CASSQDIRGRTYEQYF. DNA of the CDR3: TGCGCCAGCAGCCAAGACATAAGGGGCAGGACCTACGAGCAGTACTTC.

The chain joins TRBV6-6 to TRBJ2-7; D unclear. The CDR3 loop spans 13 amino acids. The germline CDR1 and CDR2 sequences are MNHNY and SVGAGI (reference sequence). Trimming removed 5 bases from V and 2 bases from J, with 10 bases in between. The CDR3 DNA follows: TGTGCCAGCAGTCTCCCCCCGCCCTACGAGCAGTACTTC. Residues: CASSLPPPYEQYF.

For the CDR3, the DNA is TGTGCCAGCCGCCAACCCCGGGACATGACCTACGAGCAGTACTTC. It specifies CASRQPRDMTYEQYF. The V and J genes are TRBV28 and TRBJ2-7, with D maybe TRBD1 (6 bases). Trimming removed 8 bases at V and 2 bases at J, with 19 bases between. Germline loops: CDR1 MDHEN, CDR2 SYDVKM. The CDR3 loop spans 15 amino acids.

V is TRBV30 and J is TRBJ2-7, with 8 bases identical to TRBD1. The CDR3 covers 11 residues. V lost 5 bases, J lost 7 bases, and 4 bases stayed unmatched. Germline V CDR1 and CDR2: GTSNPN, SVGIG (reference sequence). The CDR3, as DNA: TGTGCCTGGGGGACAGGTAGGGAGCAGTACTTC. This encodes CAWGTGREQYF.

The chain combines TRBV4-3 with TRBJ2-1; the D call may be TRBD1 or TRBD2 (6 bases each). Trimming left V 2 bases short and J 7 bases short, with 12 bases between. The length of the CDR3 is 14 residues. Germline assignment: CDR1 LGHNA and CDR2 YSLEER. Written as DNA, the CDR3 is TGCGCCAGCAGCCAATGGGGGGCCGGGAATGAGCAGTTCTTC. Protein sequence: CASSQWGAGNEQFF.